This entry lists 20 T cell receptor beta chains sequenced from one sample in a study of CD8 T cells in ankylosing spondylitis (dated by TCRdb to the late 2010s). Libraries were made using 5' RACE. TCRdb records Illumina HiSeq 2500 as the sequencer. The raw public data were reprocessed by TCRdb itself: fastp quality trimming at Q25, MiXCR clonotype calling, in-frame beta chains only. Rows are unified per CDR3 protein, each entry keeping the most common DNA and genes. The sample has approximately 43,000 distinct CDR3 sequences on record, about 4.2% of them singletons. The top ten hold about 4% of the sample. Sequencing input: blood, either unsorted or a sorted T cell fraction (not recorded which). The receptor source for this set is a female donor with ankylosing spondylitis or in good health (not recorded which).

This clonotype was recorded many times. This chain links TRBV9 with TRBJ2-3; D could derive from TRBD1 or TRBD2 (6 bases each). V was clipped by 6 bases and J by 2 bases, with 13 bases between them. Per the germline V gene, CDR1 is SGDLS and CDR2 is YYNGEE. The CDR3 is 14 residues long. DNA of the CDR3: TGTGCCAGCACGGAGGGGGGCCTCACAGATACGCAGTATTTT. Protein product: CASTEGGLTDTQYF.

This clonotype occurred many times. This chain links TRBV9 with TRBJ1-3, with TRBD1 matching over 7 bases. Germline CDR1 reads SGDLS; CDR2 reads YYNGEE. J was trimmed by 0 bases and V by 0 bases; bases with no gene match: 9. The CDR3 consists of 18 residues. CDR3 bases: TGTGCCAGCAGCGTAGTTGGGAGGGACAGTCTCTCTGGAAACACCATATATTTT. As protein: CASSVVGRDSLSGNTIYF.

Ten or more counts support this clonotype. The CDR3 nucleotides are TGTGCCAGCAGCGTAGAGATCATGGGGGAGCAGTACTTC. Translated: CASSVEIMGEQYF. The V gene is TRBV9, the J gene TRBJ2-7; no clear D. Germline lookup yields CDR1 SGDLS and CDR2 YYNGEE. V was shortened by 0 bases and J by 7 bases, with 11 bases between the two germline ends. CDR3 size: 13 residues.

This clonotype was seen many times. V usage is TRBV9 and J usage is TRBJ2-7; 10 bases line up with TRBD1. This CDR3 region has 15 residues. Germline V CDR1 and CDR2: SGDLS, YYNGEE. Trimming took 0 bases from V and 4 from J; bases not matched to a gene: 4. The CDR3 region is CASSVGDRGLYEQYF. In nucleotides, the CDR3 is TGTGCCAGCAGCGTAGGGGACAGGGGTTTGTACGAGCAGTACTTC.

This clonotype was observed at least ten times. J is TRBJ2-7 and V is TRBV9; 9 positions match TRBD2. Germline V lookup: CDR1 SGDLS, CDR2 YYNGEE. V dropped 3 bases and J dropped 5; count of bases not matched to a gene: 6. The CDR3 loop spans 14 amino acids. CDR3 sequence (DNA): TGTGCCAGCAGCGGCGGGGGGGCCGTCCACGAGCAGTACTTC. Encoded protein: CASSGGGAVHEQYF.

Many counts were recorded for this clonotype. The J gene is TRBJ1-5, the V gene TRBV9, with D possibly being TRBD1 (6 bases). Trimming left V 4 bases short and J 1 base short, with 9 bases between. Germline values: CDR1 SGDLS, CDR2 YYNGEE. This CDR3 contains 14 residues. The CDR3: CASSPQGSNQPQHF. For the CDR3, the DNA is TGTGCCAGCAGCCCGCAGGGGAGCAATCAGCCCCAGCATTTT.

This clonotype occurred many times. The chain joins TRBV9 to TRBJ1-1; D unresolved. With 0 bases removed from V and 0 bases from J, the gap between germline ends came to 15 bases. Germline CDR1 SGDLS, CDR2 YYNGEE. The CDR3 spans 17 residues. The CDR3 loop is CASSVDPLGGLNTEAFF. The CDR3, as DNA: TGTGCCAGCAGCGTAGACCCCCTCGGCGGATTGAACACTGAAGCTTTCTTT.

This clonotype was seen repeatedly, ten times or more. The CDR3 sequence: CASSVTGTSGSWGQFF. The CDR3 nucleotides are TGTGCCAGCAGCGTTACCGGGACTAGCGGTTCTTGGGGGCAGTTCTTC. The V call is TRBV9, the J call TRBJ2-1, with 11 bases aligning to TRBD2. CDR1 and CDR2 from the germline V gene are SGDLS and YYNGEE. This CDR3 contains 16 residues. After removal of 2 bases from V and 12 bases from J, the junction contained 13 bases not matched to a gene.

This clonotype was observed at least ten times. The chain links TRBV9 to TRBJ2-1; TRBD2 aligns across 10 bases. V shed 3 bases and J 9 bases; nucleotides not matched to a gene: 9. Germline assignment: CDR1 SGDLS and CDR2 YYNGEE. The CDR3 loop spans 15 amino acids. The CDR3 coding sequence is TGTGCCAGCAGCGCTCAGCGGGGGGGCCTTGGTGAGCAGTTCTTC. Protein: CASSAQRGGLGEQFF.

This chain links TRBV9 with TRBJ2-3; maybe TRBD1 (7 bases). V was shortened by 3 bases and J by 3 bases, with 17 bases between the two germline ends. From germline, CDR1 is SGDLS and CDR2 YYNGEE. CDR3 length: 16 amino acids. The CDR3 DNA is TGTGCCAGCAGCGCGCGGGGACAGAAAAAGACAGATACGCAGTATTTT. Its translation: CASSARGQKKTDTQYF.

This clonotype was counted many times. V and J are TRBV9 and TRBJ2-7, with TRBD2 as a possible D gene (6 bases). Germline CDR1 is SGDLS and CDR2 is YYNGEE. The CDR3 extends over 13 amino acids. V gave up 0 bases and J gave up 7 bases, with 11 bases separating them. CDR3 sequence (DNA): TGTGCCAGCAGCGTAGCTTCGGGGGAAGAGCAGTACTTC. Residues: CASSVASGEEQYF.

This clonotype showed up many times. V is TRBV9 and J is TRBJ2-7; D is uncertain. Looked up from germline, CDR1 is SGDLS and CDR2 is YYNGEE. CDR3 length equals 14 residues. Deletions cut 0 bases from V and 5 bases from J, with 12 bases between. CDR3 nucleotides: TGTGCCAGCAGCGTAGCTATTTTCGCTGACGAGCAGTACTTC. Protein sequence: CASSVAIFADEQYF. The whole variable domain, remainder taken from reference TRBV9 and TRBJ2-7, is DSGVTQTPKHLITATGQRVTLRCSPRSGDLSVYWYQQSLDQGLQFLIQYYNGEERAKGNILERFSAQQFPDLHSELNLSSLELGDSALYFCASSVAIFADEQYFGPGTRLTVT.

This clonotype was seen repeatedly, ten times or more. CDR3 coding DNA: TGTGCCAGCAGCGTATCAGGGATCTATGGCTACACCTTC. Its translation: CASSVSGIYGYTF. The chain has TRBV9 and TRBJ1-2, with D possibly matching TRBD1 (5 bases). The CDR3 runs 13 residues. Per the germline V gene, CDR1 is SGDLS and CDR2 is YYNGEE. Between the trimmed V and J ends, which lost 1 base and 4 bases, there was a span of 8 bases.

In this sample, this clonotype turned up a few times. The chain links TRBV9 to TRBJ2-3; 10 bases are shared with TRBD2. Germline V gives CDR1 SGDLS, CDR2 YYNGEE. The CDR3 contains 16 residues. V was clipped by 2 bases and J by 6 bases; unmatched bases: 9. CDR3 amino acids: CASSVFERGGRDTQYF. CDR3 bases: TGTGCCAGCAGCGTTTTCGAGCGGGGGGGAAGGGATACGCAGTATTTT.

This clonotype was seen ten or more times. Given a much more abundant clone one base away, this may be a read error. The chain recombines TRBV9 with TRBJ2-5, with D tentatively TRBD2 (6 bases). Deletions cut 0 bases from V and 0 bases from J, with 12 bases between. The CDR3 is 16 residues long. Germline-derived CDR1 and CDR2 are SGDLS and YYNGEE. In DNA form, the CDR3 reads TGTGCCAGCAGCGTAGGGGCCCTAGCGAACCAAGAGACCCAGTACTTC. The encoded protein is CASSVGALANQETQYF.

This clonotype was found many times. V is TRBV9 and J is TRBJ2-7; D may be TRBD1 or TRBD2 (7 bases each). Trimming shortened V by 4 bases and J by 3 bases, and 20 bases separated the two germline ends. CDR3 length: 16 residues. Germline V gene sequence: CDR1 SGDLS, CDR2 YYNGEE. The DNA for the CDR3 is TGTGCCAGCAGCCCTGGCCAGGGGGGGCGGGGCTACGAGCAGTACTTC. Encoded protein: CASSPGQGGRGYEQYF.

This clonotype was counted between two and nine times. The chain carries TRBV9 and TRBJ2-3; 7 bases agree with TRBD1. CDR1 and CDR2 from the germline V gene are SGDLS and YYNGEE. V was clipped by 1 base and J by 4 bases; unmatched bases: 3. This CDR3 contains 14 residues. The CDR3 nucleotides are TGTGCCAGCAGCGTAACAGGGGACCCAGATACGCAGTATTTT. Translating gives CASSVTGDPDTQYF.

This clonotype showed up many times. CDR3 bases: TGTGCCAGCAGCGTAGCCGGGGGCGAGTGGGTACGATCCTCCGGCTACACCTTC. This translates into CASSVAGGEWVRSSGYTF. V usage is TRBV9 and J usage is TRBJ1-2; perhaps TRBD1 as D (6 bases). This CDR3 comprises 18 residues. Trimming pared 0 bases from V and 8 bases from J, leaving 26 bases between. The V gene's germline CDR1 is SGDLS and CDR2 YYNGEE.

This clonotype has ten or more counts. The chain has TRBV9 and TRBJ2-2; possibly TRBD1 or TRBD2 for D (5 bases each). The germline CDR1 and CDR2 sequences are SGDLS and YYNGEE. The CDR3 sequence is 17 residues long. Trimming took 5 bases from V and 4 from J, leaving 21 bases between them. DNA of the CDR3: TGTGCCAGCAGTGGACAACCGGGACGAATCATCACCGGGGAGCTGTTTTTT. Amino acids: CASSGQPGRIITGELFF.

This clonotype was detected ten times or more. The V and J genes are TRBV9 and TRBJ2-3; TRBD2 might be the D (7 bases). The CDR3 extends over 17 amino acids. The V end was cut by 4 bases, the J end by 2 bases, with 20 bases between. In germline, CDR1 is SGDLS, CDR2 YYNGEE. The CDR3: CASSPRQGGGPTDTQYF. The DNA for the CDR3 is TGTGCCAGCAGCCCTCGGCAAGGGGGGGGGCCCACAGATACGCAGTATTTT.